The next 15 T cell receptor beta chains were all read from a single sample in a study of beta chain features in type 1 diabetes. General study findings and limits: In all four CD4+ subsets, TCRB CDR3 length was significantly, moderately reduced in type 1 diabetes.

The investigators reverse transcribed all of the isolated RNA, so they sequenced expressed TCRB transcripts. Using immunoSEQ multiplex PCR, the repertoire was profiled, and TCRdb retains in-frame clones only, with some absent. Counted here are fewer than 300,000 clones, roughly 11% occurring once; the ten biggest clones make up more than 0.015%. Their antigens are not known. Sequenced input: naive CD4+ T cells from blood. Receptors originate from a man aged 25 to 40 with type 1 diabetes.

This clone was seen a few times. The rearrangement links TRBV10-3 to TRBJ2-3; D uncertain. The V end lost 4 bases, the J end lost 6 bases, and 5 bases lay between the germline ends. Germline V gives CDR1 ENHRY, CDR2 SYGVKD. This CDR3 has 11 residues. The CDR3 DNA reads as TGTGCCATCAGTGGGGCGGATACGCAGTATTTT. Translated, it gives CAISGADTQYF.

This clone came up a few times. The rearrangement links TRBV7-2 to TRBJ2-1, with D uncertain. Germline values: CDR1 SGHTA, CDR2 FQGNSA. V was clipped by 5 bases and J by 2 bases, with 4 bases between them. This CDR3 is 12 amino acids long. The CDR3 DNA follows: TGTGCCAGCAGCCCGGCCTACAATGAGCAGTTCTTC. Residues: CASSPAYNEQFF.

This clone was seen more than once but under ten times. The CDR3 is CASSYGTGSVTQYF. DNA of the CDR3: TGCGCCAGCAGCTACGGGACAGGGTCGGTTACGCAGTATTTT. The V gene is TRBV5-1, the J gene TRBJ2-3; 9 bases match TRBD1. The J segment lost 8 bases and the V segment lost 3 bases, leaving 7 bases of the junction unmatched. Germline V gene data show CDR1 as SGHRS and CDR2 as YFSETQ. This CDR3 contains 14 residues.

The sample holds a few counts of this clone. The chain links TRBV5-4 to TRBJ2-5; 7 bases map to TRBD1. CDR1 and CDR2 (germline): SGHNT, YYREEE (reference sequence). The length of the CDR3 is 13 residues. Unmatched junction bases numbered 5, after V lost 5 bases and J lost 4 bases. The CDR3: CASRSDRVETQYF. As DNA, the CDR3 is TGTGCCAGCAGATCCGACAGGGTAGAGACCCAGTACTTC.

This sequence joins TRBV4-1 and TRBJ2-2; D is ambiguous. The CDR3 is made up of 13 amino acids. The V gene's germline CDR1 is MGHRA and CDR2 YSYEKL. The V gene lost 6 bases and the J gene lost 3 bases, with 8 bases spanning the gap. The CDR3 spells CASSVLDTGELFF. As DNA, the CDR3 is TGCGCCAGCAGTGTCCTTGACACCGGGGAGCTGTTTTTT.

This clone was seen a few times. The CDR3 nucleotides read TGCAGCGCCCTCGGGGGGGCTGATACGCAGTATTTT. Translation: CSALGGADTQYF. The chain couples TRBV29-1 to TRBJ2-3, with TRBD2 matching 8 bases. The CDR3 length is 12 residues. V trimming: 7 bases; J trimming: 6 bases; junction bases outside the gene matches: 6. In germline, CDR1 is SQVTM, CDR2 ANQGSEA.

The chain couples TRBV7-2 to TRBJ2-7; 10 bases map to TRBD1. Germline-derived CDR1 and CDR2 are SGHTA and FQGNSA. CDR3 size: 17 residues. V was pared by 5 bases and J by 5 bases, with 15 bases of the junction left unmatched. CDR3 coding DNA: TGTGCCAGCAGCCGCCCGTCCAGGGACAGGGGATTCCACGAGCAGTACTTC. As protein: CASSRPSRDRGFHEQYF.

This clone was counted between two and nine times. This CDR3 reads CAISDGTGGHEQYF. The CDR3 DNA reads as TGTGCCATCAGCGACGGGACAGGGGGGCACGAGCAGTACTTC. This chain links TRBV10-3 with TRBJ2-7, with TRBD1 identical over 11 bases. This CDR3 spans 14 amino acids. Germline CDR1 and CDR2: ENHRY and SYGVKD. V lost 6 bases to trimming and J lost 5 bases; unmatched junction nucleotides: 6.

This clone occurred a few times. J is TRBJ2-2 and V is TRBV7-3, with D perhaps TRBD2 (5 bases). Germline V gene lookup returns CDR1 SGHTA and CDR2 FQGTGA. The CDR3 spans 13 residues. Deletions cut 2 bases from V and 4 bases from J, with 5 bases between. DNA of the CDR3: TGTGCCAGCAGCTTAGGGAGCACCGGGGAGCTGTTTTTT. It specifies CASSLGSTGELFF.

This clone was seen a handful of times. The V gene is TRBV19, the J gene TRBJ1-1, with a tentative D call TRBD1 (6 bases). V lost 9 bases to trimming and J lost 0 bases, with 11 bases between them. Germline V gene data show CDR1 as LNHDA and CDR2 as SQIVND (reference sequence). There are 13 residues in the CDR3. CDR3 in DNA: TGTGCCAGCGTGGGACACCTGAACACTGAAGCTTTCTTT. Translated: CASVGHLNTEAFF.

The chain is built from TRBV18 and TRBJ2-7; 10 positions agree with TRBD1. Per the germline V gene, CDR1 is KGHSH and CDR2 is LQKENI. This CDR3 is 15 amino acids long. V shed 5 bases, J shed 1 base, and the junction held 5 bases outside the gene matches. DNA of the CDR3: TGTGCCAGCTCATCCGGACAGGGGGTTTCCTACGAGCAGTACTTC. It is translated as CASSSGQGVSYEQYF. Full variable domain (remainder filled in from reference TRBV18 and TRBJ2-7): NAGVMQNPRHLVRRRGQEARLRCSPMKGHSHVYWYRQLPEEGLKFMVYLQKENIIDESGMPKERFSAEFPKEGPSILRIQQVVRGDSAAYFCASSSGQGVSYEQYFGPGTRLTVT.

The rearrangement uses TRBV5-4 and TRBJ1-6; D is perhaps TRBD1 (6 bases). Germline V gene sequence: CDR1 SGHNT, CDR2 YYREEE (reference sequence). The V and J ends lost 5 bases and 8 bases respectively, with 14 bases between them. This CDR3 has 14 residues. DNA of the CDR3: TGTGCCAGCAGTGGCAGACAGGTGGATTCACCCCTCCACTTT. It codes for CASSGRQVDSPLHF.

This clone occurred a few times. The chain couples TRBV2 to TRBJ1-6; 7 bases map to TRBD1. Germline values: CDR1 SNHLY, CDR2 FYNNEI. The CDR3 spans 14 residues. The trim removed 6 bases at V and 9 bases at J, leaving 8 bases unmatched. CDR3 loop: CASSSDRVGSPLHF. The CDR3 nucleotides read TGTGCCAGCAGCTCCGACAGGGTGGGTTCACCCCTCCACTTT.

The CDR3 DNA follows: TGTGCCAGCAGAGCCGGGACACCTACCTACAATGAGCAGTTCTTC. This translates into CASRAGTPTYNEQFF. The chain couples TRBV5-4 to TRBJ2-1; weak D call: TRBD1 (6 bases). CDR3 length: 15 residues. The V end was cut by 5 bases, the J end by 2 bases, with 14 bases between. The germline V gene encodes CDR1 SGHNT and CDR2 YYREEE (reference sequence).

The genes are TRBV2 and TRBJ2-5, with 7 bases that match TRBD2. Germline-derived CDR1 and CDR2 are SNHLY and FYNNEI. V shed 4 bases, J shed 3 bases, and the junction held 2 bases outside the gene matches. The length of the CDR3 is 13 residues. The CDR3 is CASSALAEETQYF. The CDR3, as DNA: TGTGCCAGCAGTGCGCTAGCGGAAGAGACCCAGTACTTC.